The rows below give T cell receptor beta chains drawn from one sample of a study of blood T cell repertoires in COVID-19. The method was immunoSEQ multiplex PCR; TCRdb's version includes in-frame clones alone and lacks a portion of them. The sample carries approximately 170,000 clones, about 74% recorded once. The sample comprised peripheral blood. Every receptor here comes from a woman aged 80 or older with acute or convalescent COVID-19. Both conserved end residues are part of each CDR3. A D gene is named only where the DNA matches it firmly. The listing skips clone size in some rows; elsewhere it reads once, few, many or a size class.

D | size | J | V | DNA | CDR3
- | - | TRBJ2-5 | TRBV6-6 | TGTGCCAGCAGTCGGCCAGGGGTGAGCGAGACCCAGTACTTC | CASSRPGVSETQYF
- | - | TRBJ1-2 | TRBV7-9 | TGTGCCAGCAGCTCAATCTTAGTCACGACATTCTATGGCTACACCTTC | CASSSILVTTFYGYTF
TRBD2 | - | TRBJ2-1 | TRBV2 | TGTGCCAGCAGTGAAACCACTAGCGGGAGAAGCTACAATGAGCAGTTCTTC | CASSETTSGRSYNEQFF
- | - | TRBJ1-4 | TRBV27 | TGTGCCAGCAGAGCGCAGGGGATGGGTGAAAAACTGTTTTTT | CASRAQGMGEKLFF
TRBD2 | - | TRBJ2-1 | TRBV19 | TGTGCCAGTAACCACCTAGCGGGAGGGCCAGATGAGCAGTTCTTC | CASNHLAGGPDEQFF
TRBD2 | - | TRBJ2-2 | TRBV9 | TGTGCCAGCAGTCGTAGAGGACTAGCGGGAGGGCAAGGGACCGGGGAGCTGTTTTTT | CASSRRGLAGGQGTGELFF
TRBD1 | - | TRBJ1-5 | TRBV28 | TGTGCCAGCACCGGGGGACAGGGGGATCAGCCCCAGCATTTT | CASTGGQGDQPQHF
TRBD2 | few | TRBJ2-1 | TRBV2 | TGTGCCAGTGCCGGGACTAGCGGGACCAATGAGCAGTTCTTC | CASAGTSGTNEQFF
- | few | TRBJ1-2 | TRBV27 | TGTGCCAGCAGTTTTGGGAGAGGGCCTGCTAACTATGGCTACACCTTC | CASSFGRGPANYGYTF
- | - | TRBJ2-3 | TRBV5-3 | TGTGCCAGAAGCTTGGCGGGTTACACAGATACGCAGTATTTT | CARSLAGYTDTQYF
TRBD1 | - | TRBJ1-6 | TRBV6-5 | TGTGCCAGCAGTCGACACGGACAGGGGGAAGCACCCCTCCACTTT | CASSRHGQGEAPLHF
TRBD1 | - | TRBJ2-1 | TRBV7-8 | TGTGCCAGCAGCTTAGGGAATAGACAGGGACCAGGTGATGAGCAGTTCTTC | CASSLGNRQGPGDEQFF
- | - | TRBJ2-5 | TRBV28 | TGTGCCAGCAGACCCACAGGGTTAGGAGAGACCCAGTACTTC | CASRPTGLGETQYF
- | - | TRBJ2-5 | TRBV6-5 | TGTGCCAGCAGTTACTCTTGGACAGAAGAGACCCAGTACTTC | CASSYSWTEETQYF
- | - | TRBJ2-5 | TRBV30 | TGTGCCTCGAAGGGGCAGATTAAAGAGACCCAGTACTTC | CASKGQIKETQYF
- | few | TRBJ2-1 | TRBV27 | TGTGCCAGCAGTTTATACGCCGGAAGCGGTTTATCCTACAATGAGCAGTTCTTC | CASSLYAGSGLSYNEQFF
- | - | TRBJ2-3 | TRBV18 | TGTGCCAGCTCACCAGAGAACGAGTATACGCAGTATTTT | CASSPENEYTQYF
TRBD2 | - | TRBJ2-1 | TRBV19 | TGTGCCAGTAGGAGCGGGAGGGCCGGCAATGAGCAGTTCTTC | CASRSGRAGNEQFF
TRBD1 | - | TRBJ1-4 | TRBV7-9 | TGTGCCAGCAGCTTAGATTACGGGACAGGGGGTCGAACTAATGAAAAACTGTTTTTT | CASSLDYGTGGRTNEKLFF
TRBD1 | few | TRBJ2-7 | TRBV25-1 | TGTGCCAGCAGTGGGGAGACAGGGGTCTACGAGCAGTACTTC | CASSGETGVYEQYF
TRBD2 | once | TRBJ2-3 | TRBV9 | TGTGCCAGCAGCGTCACGGAGGGACTAGCGAACTATTTTCCGACAGATACGCAGTATTTT | CASSVTEGLANYFPTDTQYF
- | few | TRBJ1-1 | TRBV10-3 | TGTGCCATCAGTGGTAACTGGAACACTGAAGCTTTCTTT | CAISGNWNTEAFF
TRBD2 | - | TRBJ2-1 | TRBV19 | TGTGCCAGTAGGTTGTGGGGGGAGGGACGCGATGAGCAGTTCTTC | CASRLWGEGRDEQFF
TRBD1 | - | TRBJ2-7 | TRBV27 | TGTGCCAGCAGAAGACAGGGTCATGCATACGAGCAGTACTTC | CASRRQGHAYEQYF
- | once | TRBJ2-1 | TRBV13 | TGTGCCAGCAGCTTCGGTTTGGGGAGGGGGAACAATGAGCAGTTCTTC | CASSFGLGRGNNEQFF
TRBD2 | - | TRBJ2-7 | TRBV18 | TGTGCCAGCTCACCGGGCGGGAGGGACTACGAGCAGTACTTC | CASSPGGRDYEQYF
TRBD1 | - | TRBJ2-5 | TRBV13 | TGTGCCAGCAGCTTAACAGGGGGAGAGACCCAGTACTTC | CASSLTGGETQYF